A few counts support the clone carrying this T cell receptor beta chain. Its specificity is not known. This record belongs to a study of T-cell memory formation after mild COVID-19. Findings of the study overall: The CD4+ clones that contracted clustered mainly within CM and EM, and the CD8+ clones concentrated in EMRA. Pre-infection memory contained some responding clones, which suggested that cross-reactive memory had joined.

V lost 3 bases and J 4 bases, leaving 16 bases between the germline ends. This CDR3 region has 15 residues. Germline V gene lookup returns CDR1 ENHRY and CDR2 SYGVKD. Libraries for TCRalpha and TCRbeta carried sample barcodes and unique molecular identifiers via 5'RACE. TCRdb analysed the 5' RACE reads with MiXCR anew, one entry per CDR3 protein. Seen here are more than 70,000 distinct CDR3 sequences, approximately 14% observed once, and the top ten hold 30% to 35%. The clonotype was recovered from an adult woman who had mild COVID-19 (a few samples of this study predate the infection). Cell type and time point are not known. The chain recombines TRBV10-3 with TRBJ2-7; D unresolved. The sample consisted of PBMCs or a T cell subset sorted from them (not recorded which). The CDR3 DNA reads as TGTGCCATCAGTGAACGGTCCCGTAACGCTTACGAGCAGTACTTC. Protein sequence: CAISERSRNAYEQYF.